This TCR beta chain originates from a study of T cell changes during pregnancy in multiple sclerosis. Some clones are missing from TCRdb's copy, which holds only in-frame ones; the method was immunoSEQ multiplex PCR. The sample holds around 100,000 clones, around 93% seen once. The CDR3 length is 11 residues. This receptor was identified in a female donor with multiple sclerosis, enrolled in a pregnancy study. The chain couples TRBV1 to TRBJ2-2; the table assigns TRBD2, which was not confirmed against the DNA. TRBV1 is listed as a pseudogene. Here the sequenced sample was peripheral blood, taken after pregnancy. Here the CDR3 DNA reads TGCACCAGCACTGTTACCGGGGAGCTGTTTTTT. Its protein product is CTSTVTGELFF.